This T cell receptor beta chain was sequenced during a study of T-cell reconstitution after alpha-beta-depleted transplantation in children. Germline values: CDR1 SGHAT, CDR2 FQNNGV. The CDR3 is 11 residues long. V lost 3 bases to trimming and J lost 6 bases, with 6 bases between them. This clonotype has just a few counts. During its preparation, the TCRbeta library received unique molecular identifiers. From the PCR reads, TCRdb called clonotypes with MiXCR, one entry per CDR3 protein. This table holds 420,000 or so distinct CDR3 sequences, approximately 11% found once. This sequence was found in a human donor who donated a stem cell graft to a child with acute myeloid leukemia. Material: PBMCs from the stem cell graft donor, obtained from the stem cell graft. J is TRBJ2-7 and V is TRBV11-2; D is unresolved. The CDR3 protein is CASSFGPEQYF. The DNA for the CDR3 is TGTGCCAGCAGCTTCGGTCCCGAGCAGTACTTC.